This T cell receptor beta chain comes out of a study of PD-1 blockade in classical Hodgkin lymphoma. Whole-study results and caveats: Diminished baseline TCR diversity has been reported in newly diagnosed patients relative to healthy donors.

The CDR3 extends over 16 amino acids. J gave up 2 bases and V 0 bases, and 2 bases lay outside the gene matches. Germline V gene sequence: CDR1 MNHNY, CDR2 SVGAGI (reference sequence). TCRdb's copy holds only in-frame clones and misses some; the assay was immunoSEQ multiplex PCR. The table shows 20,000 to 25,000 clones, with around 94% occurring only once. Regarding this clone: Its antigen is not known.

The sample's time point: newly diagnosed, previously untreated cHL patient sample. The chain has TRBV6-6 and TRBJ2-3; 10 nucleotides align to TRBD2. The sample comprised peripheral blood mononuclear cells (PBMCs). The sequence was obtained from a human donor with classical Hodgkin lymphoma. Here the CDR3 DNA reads TGTGCCAGCAGTTACTCAAGCGGGGGGGCCACAGATACGCAGTATTTT. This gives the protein CASSYSSGGATDTQYF.